This T cell receptor beta chain was found in a study of CD8+ T cells in alopecia areata. Following RNA extraction, reverse transcription yielded cDNA that acted as the sequencing template. Clones were read by immunoSEQ multiplex PCR, and TCRdb kept only the in-frame ones, dropping some. The sample has over 200,000 clones, approximately 61% seen once. The sequencing here drew on CD4+ T cells sorted from blood, taken at week 0. This TCR came from a human donor with alopecia areata.

CDR3 protein: CASGILGAKNIQYF. CDR3 DNA sequence: TGTGCCTCCGGTATTCTTGGGGCCAAAAACATTCAGTACTTC. This sequence joins TRBV6-5 and TRBJ2-4; D gene unclear. CDR3 size: 14 residues. Trimming took off 11 bases at V and 1 base at J, with 15 bases between the two ends. Germline lookup yields CDR1 MNHEY and CDR2 SVGAGI.